This T cell receptor beta chain was sequenced for a study of T cells in Graves' hyperthyroidism and ophthalmopathy. The CDR3 totals 18 residues. The V gene's germline CDR1 is SGHAT and CDR2 FQNNGV. V lost 0 bases to trimming and J lost 2 bases; unmatched junction nucleotides: 7. Template material for amplifying TCR beta CDR3 regions consisted of RNA transcripts. When the TCR CDR3 underwent first-round RT-PCR, the HTBI primer set was used. TCRdb used MiXCR to reprocess the multiplex PCR reads, holding one entry per CDR3 protein. The data contain about 500,000 distinct CDR3 sequences, 40% to 50% of them seen just once; the ten biggest clones take up about two fifths. Study-level results: Researchers found most expanded thyroid clonotypes above 0.001 in blood as well. Through a model of 13 V-J features, ophthalmopathy was separated from stable hyperthyroidism.

A word on this clonotype: What it binds is not known.

The sequenced material came from peripheral blood or thyroid tissue (not recorded which). The chain joins TRBV11-2 to TRBJ2-5, with 12 nucleotides matching TRBD2. This receptor was identified in an adult woman with Graves' disease, either hyperthyroidism or ophthalmopathy (not recorded which). The CDR3 nucleotides read TGTGCCAGCAGCTTAGAGGGGGGCGGGACTAGCGGGCAAGAGACCCAGTACTTC. Translation: CASSLEGGGTSGQETQYF.